This T cell receptor (beta chain) was recovered during a study of T cell responses to AZD1222 COVID-19 vaccine. Study-wide findings and caveats: Repertoires were collected only later (after the peak T cell response had occurred). The donor group comprised mostly white British people and more females; the analysis possibly underestimated clonal diversity.

This clone was seen a few times. Antigen specificity is unknown. Profiled with immunoSEQ multiplex PCR; TCRdb holds only in-frame clones, not every one. The table has some 140,000 clones, 85% seen once. V was cut by 1 base and J by 4 bases, with 8 bases left in between. This CDR3 is 13 amino acids long. CDR1 is SGHNT and CDR2 is YYREEE in the germline V gene (reference sequence). This chain connects TRBV5-4 to TRBJ1-1, with a tentative D call TRBD1 (6 bases). This sample comprised peripheral blood, obtained 28 days after the second dose of the MenACWY control vaccine. This TCR derives from an adult who received the MenACWY meningococcal vaccine as a control. The CDR3 DNA reads TGTGCCAGCAGCTTGATGGGGGCCACTGAAGCTTTCTTT. Translation gives CASSLMGATEAFF.